This record looks at one T cell receptor beta chain sequence and its context. J was trimmed by 3 bases and V by 1 base; bases with no gene match: 0. The CDR3 is 14 residues long. CDR1 is MNHEY, CDR2 SVGAGI, per germline. This record comes from a study of cytomegalovirus exposure and HLA in healthy donors. PCR employed 60 Vbeta and 13 Jbeta primers. TCRdb's copy holds only in-frame clones and misses some; the assay was immunoSEQ multiplex PCR. Here the sample spans 250,000 to 350,000 clones, around 86% being singletons. The receptor was derived from a man in his forties or fifties in good health and CMV-seropositive. The genes are TRBV6-5 and TRBJ2-5; TRBD1 matches 9 bases. The specimen sequenced was PBMCs. CDR3 region: CASSYWDREETQYF. Written as DNA, the CDR3 is TGTGCCAGCAGTTACTGGGACAGGGAAGAGACCCAGTACTTC.